The 15 T cell receptor beta chains presented below share a single source sample, sequenced in a study of OX40 agonist ivuxolimab in advanced cancers. Libraries were prepared by immunoSEQ multiplex PCR; TCRdb keeps only in-frame clonotypes and omits some of them. Counted here are approximately 84,000 clones, approximately 90% occurring once; the ten biggest clones make up less than 0.55%. Sample: CD4+ or CD8+ T cells sorted from blood, taken in a trial of the OX40 agonist ivuxolimab. The receptors come from an adult with an advanced solid tumor such as melanoma, head and neck, liver or kidney cancer.

The V and J genes are TRBV27 and TRBJ2-4; D possibly matches TRBD1 or TRBD2 (5 bases each). Trimming removed 1 base from V and 6 bases from J, with 10 bases in between. The length of the CDR3 is 14 residues. Germline CDR1 is MNHEY and CDR2 is SMNVEV (reference sequence). The CDR3 DNA reads TGTGCCAGCAGTTTATTGGCAGGGAGAAACATTCAGTACTTC. This gives the protein CASSLLAGRNIQYF.

This sequence joins TRBV5-6 and TRBJ2-3; 14 nucleotides match TRBD2. The trim removed 4 bases at V and 0 bases at J, leaving 7 bases unmatched. CDR3 length: 18 amino acids. The germline gives CDR1 SGHDT, CDR2 YYEEEE. Here the CDR3 reads CASSPTSGGGTSTDTQYF. DNA for the CDR3: TGTGCCAGCAGCCCGACTAGCGGGGGGGGAACTAGCACAGATACGCAGTATTTT.

V usage is TRBV11-3 and J usage is TRBJ2-3, with 9 positions matching TRBD1. CDR1 and CDR2 from the germline V gene are SGHNT and YENEEA. The CDR3 is made up of 14 amino acids. V lost 5 bases to trimming and J lost 5 bases; unmatched junction nucleotides: 5. The DNA for the CDR3 is TGTGCCAGCAGCCTCAGGACAGGGGTAGATACGCAGTATTTT. It specifies CASSLRTGVDTQYF.

This clone was recorded a few times. The chain is built from TRBV19 and TRBJ2-3; TRBD1 matches 7 bases. Germline values: CDR1 LNHDA, CDR2 SQIVND (reference sequence). J gave up 4 bases and V 7 bases, and 11 bases lay outside the gene matches. This CDR3 contains 15 residues. The CDR3 DNA reads as TGTGCCAGTAAGCATGGACAGGAGCGAGCAGATACGCAGTATTTT. Its protein is CASKHGQERADTQYF.

The chain recombines TRBV11-3 with TRBJ1-4, with TRBD1 matching over 11 bases. The junction had 6 bases not matched to a gene; V was cut back by 5 bases and J by 7 bases. The CDR3 is made up of 15 amino acids. Germline V gene lookup returns CDR1 SGHNT and CDR2 YENEEA. The CDR3 region has the DNA TGTGCCAGCAGCCTCAGGACAGGGGGCGCTGAAAAACTGTTTTTT. Translated, it gives CASSLRTGGAEKLFF.

The chain uses TRBV19 and TRBJ2-5, with TRBD1 identical over 7 bases. The CDR3 has 13 amino acids. V trimming: 10 bases; J trimming: 5 bases; junction bases outside the gene matches: 10. The V gene's germline CDR1 is LNHDA and CDR2 SQIVND (reference sequence). CDR3 sequence (DNA): TGTGCCACCGGGGCCCTCAGGGGGGAGACCCAGTACTTC. This translates into CATGALRGETQYF.

The V call is TRBV7-2, the J call TRBJ2-7, with a tentative D call TRBD1 (8 bases). V lost 8 bases and J 6 bases, leaving 20 bases between the germline ends. The CDR3 sequence is 14 residues long. CDR1 is SGHTA, CDR2 FQGNSA, per germline. In nucleotides, the CDR3 is TGTGCCAGCGCACAGGGGGGGGAGTGGAGCGAGCAGTACTTC. This translates into CASAQGGEWSEQYF.

V usage is TRBV4-1 and J usage is TRBJ1-1; 7 bases fit TRBD1. CDR1 MGHRA and CDR2 YSYEKL come from the germline V gene. The CDR3 is 15 residues long. Germline trimming cut 6 bases from V and 0 bases from J; bases unmatched to any gene: 7. The CDR3 is CASRVHTGVNTEAFF. As DNA, the CDR3 is TGCGCCAGCAGGGTCCATACAGGGGTGAACACTGAAGCTTTCTTT.

This clone was counted a single time. This chain joins TRBV11-3 and TRBJ2-2; D possibly matches TRBD1 or TRBD2 (5 bases each). Germline loops: CDR1 SGHNT, CDR2 YENEEA. The V gene lost 4 bases and the J gene lost 4 bases, with 13 bases spanning the gap. This CDR3 comprises 15 residues. The CDR3 bases are TGTGCCAGCAGCTCTCAGAGGGACGTCACCGGGGAGCTGTTTTTT. It translates to CASSSQRDVTGELFF.

The chain has TRBV5-6 and TRBJ2-3, with D possibly being TRBD1 (7 bases). CDR3 length equals 13 residues. The V and J ends lost 9 bases and 0 bases respectively, with 11 bases between them. Germline V lookup: CDR1 SGHDT, CDR2 YYEEEE. The CDR3 DNA sequence: TGTGCCACCAGGGGGGTTAGCACAGATACGCAGTATTTT. Amino acid sequence: CATRGVSTDTQYF.

This chain joins TRBV5-6 and TRBJ2-1; D possibly corresponds to TRBD2 (5 bases). Trimming left V 7 bases short and J 0 bases short, with 8 bases between. The V gene's germline CDR1 is SGHDT and CDR2 YYEEEE. The CDR3 contains 13 residues. The CDR3 DNA is TGTGCCAGCCGGGGAAGCTCCTACAATGAGCAGTTCTTC. Protein: CASRGSSYNEQFF.

The chain links TRBV5-4 to TRBJ2-2, with D possibly being TRBD1 (5 bases). The germline V gene encodes CDR1 SGHNT and CDR2 YYREEE (reference sequence). V was shortened by 6 bases and J by 3 bases, with 12 bases between the two germline ends. This CDR3 contains 14 residues. In DNA, the CDR3 is TGTGCCAGCAAAGGGGCCCGAGACACCGGGGAGCTGTTTTTT. As protein: CASKGARDTGELFF.

The genes are TRBV2 and TRBJ2-7; 7 bases map to TRBD2. The germline V gene has CDR1 SNHLY and CDR2 FYNNEI. The CDR3 extends over 13 amino acids. V dropped 10 bases and J dropped 1; count of bases not matched to a gene: 7. The CDR3 DNA reads TGTGCCACCCGTGGGGGGGTATCCTACGAGCAGTACTTC. Amino acids: CATRGGVSYEQYF.

This chain connects TRBV5-1 to TRBJ2-2, with D perhaps TRBD1 or TRBD2 (6 bases each). V dropped 0 bases and J dropped 3 bases, with 9 bases sitting between them. The CDR3 spans 15 residues. Germline CDR1 is SGHRS and CDR2 is YFSETQ. CDR3 nucleotide sequence: TGCGCCAGCAGCTTGGAGGGGGGACACACCGGGGAGCTGTTTTTT. It is translated as CASSLEGGHTGELFF.

The chain combines TRBV27 with TRBJ1-4; no firm D call. The CDR3 runs 13 residues. The V end was cut by 3 bases, the J end by 8 bases, with 10 bases between. Germline CDR1 and CDR2: MNHEY and SMNVEV (reference sequence). Written as DNA, the CDR3 is TGTGCCAGCAGTTTGGGTCGCAGCGAAAAACTGTTTTTT. Translated, it gives CASSLGRSEKLFF.